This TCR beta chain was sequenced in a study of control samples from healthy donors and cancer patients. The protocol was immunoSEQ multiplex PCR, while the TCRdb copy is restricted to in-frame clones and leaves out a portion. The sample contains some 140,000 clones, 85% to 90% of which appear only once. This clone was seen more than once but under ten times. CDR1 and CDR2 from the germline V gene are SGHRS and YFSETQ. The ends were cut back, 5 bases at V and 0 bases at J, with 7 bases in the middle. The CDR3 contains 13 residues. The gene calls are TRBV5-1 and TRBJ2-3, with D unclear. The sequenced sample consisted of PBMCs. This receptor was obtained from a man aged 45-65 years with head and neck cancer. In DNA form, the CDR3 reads TGCGCCAGCAGGACCGACAGCACAGATACGCAGTATTTT. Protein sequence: CASRTDSTDTQYF.